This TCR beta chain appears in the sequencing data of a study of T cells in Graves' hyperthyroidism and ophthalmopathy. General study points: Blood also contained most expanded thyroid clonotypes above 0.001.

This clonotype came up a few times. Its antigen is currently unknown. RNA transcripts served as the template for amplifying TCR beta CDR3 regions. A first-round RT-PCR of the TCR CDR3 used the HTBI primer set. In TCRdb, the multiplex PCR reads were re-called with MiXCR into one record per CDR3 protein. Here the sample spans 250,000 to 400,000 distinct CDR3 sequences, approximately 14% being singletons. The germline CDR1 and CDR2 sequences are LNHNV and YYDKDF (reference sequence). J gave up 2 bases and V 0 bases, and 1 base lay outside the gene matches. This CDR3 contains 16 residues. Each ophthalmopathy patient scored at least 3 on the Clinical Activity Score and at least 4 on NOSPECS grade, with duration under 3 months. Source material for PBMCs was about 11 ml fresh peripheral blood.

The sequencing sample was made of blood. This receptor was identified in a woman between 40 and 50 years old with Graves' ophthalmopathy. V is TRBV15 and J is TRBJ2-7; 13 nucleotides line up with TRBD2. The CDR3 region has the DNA TGTGCCACCAGCAGAGAGGGACTAGCGGGAACCTACGAGCAGTACTTC. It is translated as CATSREGLAGTYEQYF.